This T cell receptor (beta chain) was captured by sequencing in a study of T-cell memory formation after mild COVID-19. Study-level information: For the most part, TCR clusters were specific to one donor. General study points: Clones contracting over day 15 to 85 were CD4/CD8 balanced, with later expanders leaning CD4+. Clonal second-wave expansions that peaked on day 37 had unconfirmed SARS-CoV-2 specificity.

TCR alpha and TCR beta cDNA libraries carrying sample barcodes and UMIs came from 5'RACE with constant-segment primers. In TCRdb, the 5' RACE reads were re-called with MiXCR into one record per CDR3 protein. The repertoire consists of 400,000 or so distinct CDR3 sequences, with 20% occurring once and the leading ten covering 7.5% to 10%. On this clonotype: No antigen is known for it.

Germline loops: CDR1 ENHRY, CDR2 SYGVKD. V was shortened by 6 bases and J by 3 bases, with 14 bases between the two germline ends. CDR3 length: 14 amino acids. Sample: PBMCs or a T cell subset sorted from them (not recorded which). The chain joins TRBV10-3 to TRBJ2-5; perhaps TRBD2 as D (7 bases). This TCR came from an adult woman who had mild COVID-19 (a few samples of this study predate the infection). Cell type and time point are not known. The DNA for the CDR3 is TGTGCCATCAGCCCCGCGGGGGCCGAAGAGACCCAGTACTTC. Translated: CAISPAGAEETQYF.